The clone carrying this T cell receptor (beta chain) was seen more than once but under ten times. The antigen is undetermined. This sample is part of a study of post-analysis software for immune sequencing data. Study-wide findings and caveats: By F measure, strong co-clustering occurred among samples prepared in the same batch. Normalized Chao1 diversity was significantly lower in multiple sclerosis patients than in controls. Patients had higher frequencies than controls of a few TRBV segments, including TRBV5-6, TRBV5-1 and TRBV20-1.

Tagging with unique molecular identifiers was a feature of the TCR beta cDNA libraries. TCRdb itself ran the PCR reads through MiXCR, one entry per CDR3 protein. This table holds roughly 540,000 distinct CDR3 sequences, about a third found once. The CDR3 extends over 12 amino acids. V lost 5 bases and J lost 8; bases outside the gene matches: 7. Per germline, CDR1 DFQATT and CDR2 SNEGSKA (reference sequence). Specimen: blood. This sequence joins TRBV20-1 and TRBJ1-2; 8 positions agree with TRBD1. This receptor was taken from a girl aged 2 to 17 with multiple sclerosis. CDR3 sequence reads: CSARRDRWGYTF. CDR3 in DNA: TGCAGTGCTCGCCGGGACAGGTGGGGCTACACCTTC.